The entry below gives a single T cell receptor beta chain sequence along with its context. The sample originates from a study of control samples from healthy donors and cancer patients. Profiled with immunoSEQ multiplex PCR; TCRdb holds only in-frame clones, not every one. Of 150,000 to 200,000 clones listed, approximately 94% are singletons. The receptor was isolated from a woman aged 35 to 49 in good health. The sequencing input was blood.

CDR3 amino acids: CASRTANTEAFF. The CDR3 DNA follows: TGCGCCAGCCGAACTGCTAACACTGAAGCTTTCTTT. This chain connects TRBV10-2 to TRBJ1-1; no clear D. The V gene lost 8 bases and the J gene lost 2 bases, with 9 bases spanning the gap. Germline V gene data show CDR1 as WSHSY and CDR2 as SAAADI. The CDR3 contains 12 residues.